The 18 T cell receptor beta chains listed next were all sequenced from one sample in a study of tumor-infiltrating lymphocytes in localized non-small cell lung cancer (dated by TCRdb to about 2021). Library preparation used the immunoSEQ multiplex PCR assay. Not all clones reach the TCRdb copy of this immuneACCESS table, which keeps in-frame sequences only. Checked studies attribute under half of the gap to unresolved V genes and leave the rest unexplained. The sample has over 10,000 clones on record, about 84% of them singletons. The leading ten clones occupy approximately 12% of the sample. Material for sequencing was uninvolved lung tissue not adjacent to the tumor. The receptors come from a human donor with non-small cell lung cancer.

The CDR3 nucleotides are TGTGCCAGCAGCTTAGCCCCCGGGGAGGACACTGAAGCTTTCTTT. Protein product: CASSLAPGEDTEAFF. This chain links TRBV7-3 with TRBJ1-1; D ambiguous. Germline CDR1 and CDR2: SGHTA and FQGTGA. This CDR3 is built from 15 residues. Trimming left V 2 bases short and J 3 bases short, with 13 bases between.

The chain is built from TRBV19 and TRBJ1-6; 8 nucleotides line up with TRBD1. The length of the CDR3 is 14 residues. Germline V gives CDR1 LNHDA, CDR2 SQIVND (reference sequence). The trim removed 10 bases at V and 7 bases at J, leaving 9 bases unmatched. The CDR3 coding sequence is TGTGCCACCCGACCGGGACAGGCCAATTCACCCCTCCACTTT. It codes for CATRPGQANSPLHF.

The chain combines TRBV6-5 with TRBJ1-1; 10 nucleotides align to TRBD1. The CDR3 is 15 residues long. The V gene end was trimmed by 8 bases and the J gene end by 6 bases; junction bases not matched to a gene: 12. The germline V gene has CDR1 MNHEY and CDR2 SVGAGI. The DNA of the CDR3 is TGTGCCAGCGTCCGGGACAGGGGTTCTATCGCTGAAGCTTTCTTT. It specifies CASVRDRGSIAEAFF.

This clone occurred once. V gene TRBV6-6 combines with J gene TRBJ2-2, with a tentative D call TRBD2 (6 bases). The germline CDR1 and CDR2 sequences are MNHNY and SVGAGI (reference sequence). This CDR3 region has 15 residues. V was pared by 6 bases and J by 4 bases, with 15 bases between. CDR3 sequence reads: CASRGPGGVTGELFF. CDR3 sequence (DNA): TGTGCCAGCAGGGGGCCCGGAGGGGTCACCGGGGAGCTGTTTTTT.

The chain joins TRBV25-1 to TRBJ2-7, with D maybe TRBD1 (8 bases). The CDR3 contains 16 residues. CDR1 is MGHDK, CDR2 SYGVNS, per germline. V was cut by 4 bases and J by 7 bases, with 23 bases left in between. The CDR3 region is CASSGPGTGRGGEQYF. DNA for the CDR3: TGTGCCAGCAGTGGGCCAGGGACAGGTAGGGGGGGTGAGCAGTACTTC.

The gene calls are TRBV25-1 and TRBJ2-5; 8 bases are a match to TRBD1. Losses at the gene ends were 4 bases for V and 4 bases for J; bases not matched to a gene: 11. The CDR3 spans 16 residues. Germline CDR1 reads MGHDK; CDR2 reads SYGVNS. CDR3 in DNA: TGTGCCAGCAGTGCCAGGGGGCGCGGCCCGTCAGAGACCCAGTACTTC. The encoded protein is CASSARGRGPSETQYF.

This chain links TRBV11-1 with TRBJ2-3, with no clear D. Germline assignment: CDR1 SGHAT and CDR2 FQDESV (reference sequence). This CDR3 contains 15 residues. Trimming pared 2 bases from V and 2 bases from J, leaving 11 bases between. The CDR3 protein is CASSLSLSTTDTQYF. CDR3 bases: TGTGCCAGCAGCTTATCCCTTTCCACCACAGATACGCAGTATTTT.

This clone has more than one count but fewer than ten. One end of the junction does not line up with germline, which may come from a read error. V is TRBV7-2 and J is TRBJ1-1; D call uncertain. The CDR3 extends over 15 amino acids. From germline, CDR1 is SGHTA and CDR2 FQGNSA. Here the CDR3 DNA reads TGCGCCAGCAGCCAAGCTGGTTTTACTGTGACTGAAGCTTTCTTT. This encodes CASSQAGFTVTEAFF.

This clone was observed a single time. This chain joins TRBV7-2 and TRBJ2-1; D is uncertain. Trimming stripped 3 bases from V and 10 bases from J, with 10 bases between. The germline V gene has CDR1 SGHTA and CDR2 FQGNSA. This CDR3 comprises 12 residues. DNA for the CDR3: TGTGCCAGCAGCTTGCAAACGAGGGAGCAGTTCTTC. Encoded protein: CASSLQTREQFF.

This chain uses TRBV6-6 with TRBJ2-1; TRBD2 aligns across 13 bases. The CDR3 covers 15 residues. Per the germline V gene, CDR1 is MNHNY and CDR2 is SVGAGI (reference sequence). Trimming took 2 bases from V and 11 from J; bases not matched to a gene: 6. The CDR3: CASSYDTSGGAKQFF. The CDR3, as DNA: TGTGCCAGCAGTTACGATACTAGCGGGGGGGCGAAGCAGTTCTTC.

The chain joins TRBV12-5 to TRBJ1-2; weak D call: TRBD1 (6 bases). The germline V gene has CDR1 LGHNT and CDR2 FRNRAP. Trimming removed 0 bases at V and 7 bases at J, with 12 bases between. The CDR3 loop spans 14 amino acids. CDR3 in amino acids: CASGLVRGISGYTF. CDR3 DNA: TGTGCTAGTGGTTTGGTAAGGGGGATAAGTGGCTACACCTTC.

V is TRBV20-1 and J is TRBJ2-2; D ambiguous. Germline CDR1 is DFQATT and CDR2 is SNEGSKA (reference sequence). This CDR3 contains 11 residues. Trimming stripped 3 bases from V and 6 bases from J, with 5 bases between. CDR3 coding DNA: TGCAGTGCTAGGGAAGCCGGGGAGCTGTTTTTT. Translating it yields CSAREAGELFF.

The chain recombines TRBV20-1 with TRBJ2-7, with 9 bases matching TRBD2. Germline loops: CDR1 DFQATT, CDR2 SNEGSKA (reference sequence). V was clipped by 5 bases and J by 8 bases; unmatched bases: 4. The CDR3 covers 11 residues. DNA for the CDR3: TGCAGTGCTTTGGGACTAGCCCAGCAGTACTTC. It codes for CSALGLAQQYF.

The chain combines TRBV6-5 with TRBJ2-2; TRBD2 matches at 11 bases. There are 15 residues in the CDR3. V was pared by 6 bases and J by 7 bases, with 7 bases of the junction left unmatched. CDR1 and CDR2 from the germline V gene are MNHEY and SVGAGI. The CDR3 loop is CASSSSGGYGGELFF. CDR3 in DNA: TGTGCCAGCAGCTCTAGCGGGGGGTACGGCGGGGAGCTGTTTTTT.

This clone was observed a single time. The gene calls are TRBV29-1 and TRBJ2-2; unclear D gene. CDR1 and CDR2 (germline): SQVTM, ANQGSEA. The ends were cut back, 7 bases at V and 2 bases at J, with 14 bases in the middle. The CDR3 is 14 residues long. The CDR3 sequence is CSGRGSANTGELFF. The DNA of the CDR3 is TGCAGCGGTCGAGGTTCGGCTAACACCGGGGAGCTGTTTTTT.

The genes are TRBV7-6 and TRBJ2-7; the match to TRBD1 covers 12 bases. The CDR3 length is 12 residues. J gave up 7 bases and V 10 bases, and 5 bases lay outside the gene matches. CDR1 and CDR2 from the germline V gene are SGHVS and FNYEAQ. In DNA form, the CDR3 reads TGTGCCACGGGACAGGGGGCGGGGGAGCAGTACTTC. It translates to CATGQGAGEQYF. Full variable domain (rest looked up from reference TRBV7-6 and TRBJ2-7): GAGVSQSPRYKVTKRGQDVALRCDPISGHVSLYWYRQALGQGPEFLTYFNYEAQQDKSGLPNDRFSAERPEGSISTLTIQRTEQRDSAMYRCATGQGAGEQYFGPGTRLTVT.

This clone was counted only a few times. V gene TRBV7-2 combines with J gene TRBJ2-2, with D perhaps TRBD1 (5 bases). V was shortened by 5 bases and J by 9 bases, with 13 bases between the two germline ends. This CDR3 is 13 amino acids long. CDR1 SGHTA and CDR2 FQGNSA come from the germline V gene. CDR3 coding DNA: TGTGCCAGCAGCCTAAGCAGGGTCCGGGAGCTGTTTTTT. This encodes CASSLSRVRELFF.

The chain uses TRBV7-9 and TRBJ2-5; D is uncertain. CDR3 length: 14 residues. Germline assignment: CDR1 SEHNR and CDR2 FQNEAQ (reference sequence). The ends were cut back, 1 base at V and 5 bases at J, with 11 bases in the middle. The CDR3 coding sequence is TGTGCCAGCAGCTTAGGGGCCAACCTGGAGACCCAGTACTTC. This sequence encodes CASSLGANLETQYF.